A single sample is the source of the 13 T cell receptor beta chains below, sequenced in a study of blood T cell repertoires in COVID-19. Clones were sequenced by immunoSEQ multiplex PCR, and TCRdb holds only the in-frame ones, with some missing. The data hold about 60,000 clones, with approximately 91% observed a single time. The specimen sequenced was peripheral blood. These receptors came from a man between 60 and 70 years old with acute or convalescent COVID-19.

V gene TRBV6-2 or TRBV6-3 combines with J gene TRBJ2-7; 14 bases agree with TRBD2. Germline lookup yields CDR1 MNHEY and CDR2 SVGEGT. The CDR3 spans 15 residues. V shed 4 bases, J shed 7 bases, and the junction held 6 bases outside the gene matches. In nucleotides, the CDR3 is TGTGCCAGCAGTTCGGGACTAGCGGGAGCAGGGGAGCAGTACTTC. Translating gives CASSSGLAGAGEQYF.

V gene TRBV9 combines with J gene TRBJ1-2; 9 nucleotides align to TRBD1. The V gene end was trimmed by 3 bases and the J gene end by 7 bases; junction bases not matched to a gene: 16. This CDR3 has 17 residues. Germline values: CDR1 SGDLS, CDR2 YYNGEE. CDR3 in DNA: TGTGCCAGCAGCGGGGGCACAGGGGGCGCTCAGCATGGTGGCTACACCTTC. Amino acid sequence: CASSGGTGGAQHGGYTF.

In DNA, the CDR3 is TGTGCCAGTAGTAGCTTCTCTAGCGGGATGGCCACCGGGGAGCTGTTTTTT. The encoded protein is CASSSFSSGMATGELFF. This chain links TRBV19 with TRBJ2-2; 9 nucleotides agree with TRBD2. The CDR3 totals 17 residues. The germline gives CDR1 LNHDA, CDR2 SQIVND (reference sequence). V lost 4 bases to trimming and J lost 4 bases; unmatched junction nucleotides: 10.

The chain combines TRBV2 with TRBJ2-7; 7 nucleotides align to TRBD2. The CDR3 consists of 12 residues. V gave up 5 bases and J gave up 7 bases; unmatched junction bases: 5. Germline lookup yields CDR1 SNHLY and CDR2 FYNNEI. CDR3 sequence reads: CASSRLAGEQYF. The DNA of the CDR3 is TGTGCCAGCAGTCGACTAGCCGGTGAGCAGTACTTC.

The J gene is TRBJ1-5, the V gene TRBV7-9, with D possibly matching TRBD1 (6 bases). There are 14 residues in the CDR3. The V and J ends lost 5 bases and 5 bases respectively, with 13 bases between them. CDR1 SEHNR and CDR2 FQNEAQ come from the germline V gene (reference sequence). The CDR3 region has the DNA TGTGCCAGCAGCCCAGGGGTCCCAGATCAGCCCCAGCATTTT. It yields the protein CASSPGVPDQPQHF.

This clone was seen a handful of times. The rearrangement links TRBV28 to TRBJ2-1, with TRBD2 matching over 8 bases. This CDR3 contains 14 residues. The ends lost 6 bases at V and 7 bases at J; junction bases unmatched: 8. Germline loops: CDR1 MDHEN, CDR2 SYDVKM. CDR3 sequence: CASRPWTSRNEQFF. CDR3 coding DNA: TGTGCCAGCAGACCTTGGACTAGCAGAAATGAGCAGTTCTTC.

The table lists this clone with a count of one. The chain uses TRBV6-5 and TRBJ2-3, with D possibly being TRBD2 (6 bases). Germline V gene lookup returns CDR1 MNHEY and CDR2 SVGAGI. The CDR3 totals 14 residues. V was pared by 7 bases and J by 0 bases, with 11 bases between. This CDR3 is CASNPGLSTDTQYF. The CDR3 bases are TGTGCCAGCAATCCGGGACTGAGCACAGATACGCAGTATTTT.

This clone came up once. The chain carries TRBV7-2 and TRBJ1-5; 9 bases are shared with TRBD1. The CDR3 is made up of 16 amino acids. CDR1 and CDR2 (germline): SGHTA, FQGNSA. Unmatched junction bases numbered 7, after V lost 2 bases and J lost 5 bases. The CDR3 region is CASSLTRGTGYQPQHF. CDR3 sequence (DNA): TGTGCCAGCAGCTTAACTCGAGGGACAGGGTATCAGCCCCAGCATTTT.

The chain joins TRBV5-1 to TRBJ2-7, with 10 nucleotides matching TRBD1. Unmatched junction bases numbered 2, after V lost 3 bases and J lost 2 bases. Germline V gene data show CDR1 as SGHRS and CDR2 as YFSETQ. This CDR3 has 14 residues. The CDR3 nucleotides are TGCGCCAGCAGCTCGGACAGGGGGGCCTACGAGCAGTACTTC. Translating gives CASSSDRGAYEQYF. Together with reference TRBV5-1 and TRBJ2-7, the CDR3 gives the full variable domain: KAGVTQTPRYLIKTRGQQVTLSCSPISGHRSVSWYQQTPGQGLQFLFEYFSETQRNKGNFPGRFSGRQFSNSRSEMNVSTLELGDSALYLCASSSDRGAYEQYFGPGTRLTVT.

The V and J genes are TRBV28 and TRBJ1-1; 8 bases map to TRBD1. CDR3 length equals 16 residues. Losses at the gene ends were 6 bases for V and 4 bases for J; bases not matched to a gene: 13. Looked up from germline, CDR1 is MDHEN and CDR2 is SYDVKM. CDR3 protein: CASSLVDRVGSTEAFF. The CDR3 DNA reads TGTGCCAGCAGCCTGGTGGACAGGGTAGGGAGCACTGAAGCTTTCTTT.

The CDR3 region is CASSTDYEQYF. The DNA of the CDR3 is TGTGCCAGCAGCACAGACTACGAGCAGTACTTC. The chain uses TRBV6-2 or TRBV6-3 and TRBJ2-7; D is ambiguous. Trimming shortened V by 6 bases and J by 3 bases, and 6 bases separated the two germline ends. The germline CDR1 and CDR2 sequences are MNHEY and SVGEGT. The CDR3 has 11 amino acids.

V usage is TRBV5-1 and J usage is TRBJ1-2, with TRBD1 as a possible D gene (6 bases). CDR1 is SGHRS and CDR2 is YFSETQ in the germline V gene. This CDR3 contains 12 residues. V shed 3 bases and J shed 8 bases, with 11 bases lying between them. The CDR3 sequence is CASSYGRGGYTF. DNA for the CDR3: TGCGCCAGCAGCTATGGCAGGGGAGGCTACACCTTC.

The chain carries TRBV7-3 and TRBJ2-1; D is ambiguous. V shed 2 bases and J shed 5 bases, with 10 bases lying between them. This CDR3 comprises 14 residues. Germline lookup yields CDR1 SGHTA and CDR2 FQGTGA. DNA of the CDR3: TGTGCCAGCAGCTTACCCGCGAGAAACAATGAGCAGTTCTTC. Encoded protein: CASSLPARNNEQFF.